The rows below give T cell receptor beta chains drawn from one sample of a study of cytomegalovirus exposure and HLA in healthy donors. Using immunoSEQ multiplex PCR, the repertoire was profiled, and TCRdb retains in-frame clones only, with some absent. The repertoire includes tens of thousands of clones, roughly a tenth of them detected once, and approximately 25% sits in the top ten. The sequenced sample consisted of PBMCs. The receptors stem from a man in his sixties in good health and CMV-seropositive. Each CDR3 is given with its conserved first and last residue. A D gene is named only where the DNA matches it firmly. Clone size, where shown, is once, few, many, or a class for clones that have expanded.

>-|TRBV9|TRBD2|TRBJ2-2
CASSVEDGGVTGELFF
TGTGCCAGCAGCGTAGAGGACGGGGGGGTCACCGGGGAGCTGTTTTTT
>few|TRBV27|-|TRBJ2-1
CASSSDSFSYNEQFF
TGTGCCAGCAGTTCTGACAGTTTCTCCTACAATGAGCAGTTCTTC
>-|TRBV6-1|TRBD2|TRBJ2-5
CASSEGSGGGQETQYF
TGTGCCAGCAGTGAAGGGAGCGGGGGGGGGCAAGAGACCCAGTACTTC
>-|TRBV7-9|TRBD1|TRBJ2-5
CASSLAQGARETQYF
TGTGCCAGCAGCTTAGCTCAGGGGGCCAGGGAGACCCAGTACTTC
>-|TRBV7-7|TRBD2|TRBJ2-5
CASSLDPGGQETQYF
TGTGCTAGCAGCTTAGACCCGGGGGGGCAAGAGACCCAGTACTTC
>-|TRBV4-1|TRBD2|TRBJ2-1
CASSPGGISYNEQFF
TGCGCCAGCAGCCCGGGAGGAATCTCCTACAATGAGCAGTTCTTC
>few|TRBV9|-|TRBJ2-3
CASSVETRGLTDKQYF
TGTGCCAGCAGCGTAGAGACTAGAGGGCTCACAGATAAGCAGTATTTT
>-|TRBV6-6|TRBD2|TRBJ2-5
CASSTPGEREGETQYF
TGTGCCAGCAGTACGCCGGGTGAGCGGGAGGGAGAGACCCAGTACTTC
>few|TRBV5-6|TRBD1|TRBJ1-2
CASSRGTTGVSYGYTF
TGTGCCAGCAGCAGGGGTACGACAGGGGTGAGCTATGGCTACACCTTC
>-|TRBV5-1|TRBD2|TRBJ2-1
CASSTKSSGGYNEQFF
TGCGCCAGCAGCACGAAGTCCAGCGGGGGCTACAATGAGCAGTTCTTC
>-|TRBV5-1|-|TRBJ2-3
CASSLGAPWSTDTQYF
TGCGCCAGCAGCTTGGGAGCGCCCTGGAGCACAGATACGCAGTATTTT
>few|TRBV9|TRBD2|TRBJ2-1
CASSVGVGRALGNEQFF
TGTGCCAGCAGCGTAGGTGTCGGGAGGGCCCTAGGTAATGAGCAGTTCTTC
>many|TRBV28|-|TRBJ2-3
CASSLVSFTDTQYF
TGTGCCAGCAGTTTGGTTAGTTTCACAGATACGCAGTATTTT
>few|TRBV27|-|TRBJ2-3
CASSPPFGTDTQYF
TGTGCCAGCAGTCCTCCCTTTGGCACAGATACGCAGTATTTT
>-|TRBV30|TRBD1|TRBJ1-1
CAWSPDRGIAFF
TGTGCCTGGAGTCCGGACAGGGGTATCGCTTTCTTT
>few|TRBV27|TRBD1|TRBJ1-2
CASSARGPRGYTF
TGTGCCAGCAGTGCCAGGGGGCCAAGGGGCTACACCTTC
>few|TRBV6-5|-|TRBJ1-3
CASSYSAAGNTIYF
TGTGCCAGCAGTTACTCGGCCGCTGGAAACACCATATATTTT
>few|TRBV9|-|TRBJ1-5
CASSVEPYSNQPQHF
TGTGCCAGCAGCGTAGAGCCTTATAGCAATCAGCCCCAGCATTTT
>once|TRBV7-8|-|TRBJ1-1
CASSPGGYTEAFF
TGTGCCAGTTCCCCAGGAGGATACACTGAAGCTTTCTTT
>-|TRBV5-4|-|TRBJ1-1
CASSSDRLDSEAFF
TGTGCCAGCAGCTCCGACAGGCTAGACTCTGAAGCTTTCTTT
>-|TRBV5-5|-|TRBJ1-1
CASSPWTENTEAFF
TGTGCCAGCAGCCCCTGGACAGAGAACACTGAAGCTTTCTTT
>-|TRBV19|TRBD2|TRBJ2-1
CASSIELAGGPYNEQFF
TGTGCCAGTAGTATAGAACTAGCGGGAGGACCATACAATGAGCAGTTCTTC
>medium-sized|TRBV2|TRBD1|TRBJ1-1
CASTLFRDSVNAFF
TGTGCCAGCACCTTATTCCGGGACAGTGTCAACGCTTTCTTT
>-|TRBV7-3|-|TRBJ2-1
CASSFDFNEQFF
TGTGCCAGCAGCTTTGACTTTAATGAGCAGTTCTTC
>-|TRBV7-8|-|TRBJ1-1
CASSLAGSLNTEAFF
TGTGCCAGCAGCTTAGCGGGCAGCCTGAACACTGAAGCTTTCTTT
>-|TRBV7-9|TRBD1|TRBJ2-3
CASSPWTGGGPTDTQYF
TGTGCCAGCAGCCCATGGACAGGGGGCGGTCCCACAGATACGCAGTATTTT
>few|TRBV10-1|-|TRBJ2-1
CASSGQENSYNEQFF
TGCGCCAGCAGTGGACAGGAAAACTCCTACAATGAGCAGTTCTTC